This is a list of T cell receptor beta chains from one sample in a study of blood T cell repertoires in COVID-19. Data came from immunoSEQ multiplex PCR; TCRdb stores just in-frame clones and leaves some out. The table lists around 200,000 clones, about 90% of them singletons. What was sequenced was PBMCs or T cells enriched from blood (not recorded which). These receptors came from a man aged 25-45 years who had recovered from COVID-19. CDR3s include the opening cysteine and the closing phenylalanine or tryptophan. A D gene is named only where the DNA matches it firmly. Size is omitted from some rows. Given values are once, few, many or a class for expanded clones.

>TRBD1|TRBV6-1|TRBJ1-6|NA
CASSEAGTGSSPLHF
TGTGCCAGCAGTGAAGCGGGGACAGGGAGTTCACCCCTCCACTTT
>NA|TRBV7-2|TRBJ2-5|NA
CASSLAFRGRETQYF
TGTGCCAGCAGCTTAGCGTTTAGGGGCCGGGAGACCCAGTACTTC
>TRBD1|TRBV25-1|TRBJ1-3|NA
CASSEFKGARGNTIYF
TGTGCCAGCAGTGAATTTAAGGGGGCGAGGGGAAACACCATATATTTT
>TRBD2|TRBV15|TRBJ2-1|NA
CATSRPGLGGYNEQFF
TGTGCCACCAGCAGGCCTGGACTAGGCGGATACAATGAGCAGTTCTTC
>NA|TRBV28|TRBJ2-4|NA
CASSFQARGVSKNIQYF
TGTGCCAGCAGTTTTCAGGCGCGGGGAGTCTCCAAAAACATTCAGTACTTC
>NA|TRBV3-1/TRBV3-2|TRBJ1-1|NA
CASTQGWTRDSMNTEAFF
TGTGCCAGCACCCAAGGGTGGACACGAGATTCTATGAACACTGAAGCTTTCTTT
>NA|TRBV7-8|TRBJ2-1|NA
CASSLQRTAYNEQFF
TGTGCCAGCAGCTTACAGCGGACAGCCTACAATGAGCAGTTCTTC
>TRBD1|TRBV7-2|TRBJ2-4|NA
CASSLEDRISLAKNIQYF
TGTGCCAGCAGCTTAGAGGACAGGATAAGCCTAGCCAAAAACATTCAGTACTTC
>NA|TRBV19|TRBJ2-3|NA
CASSISVRTDTQYF
TGTGCCAGTAGTATATCGGTACGCACAGATACGCAGTATTTT
>TRBD2|TRBV5-1|TRBJ2-1|NA
CASSLLSGRGEQFF
TGCGCCAGCAGCTTGTTGAGCGGGAGAGGTGAGCAGTTCTTC
>NA|TRBV27|TRBJ2-3|NA
CASALRLDTQYF
TGTGCCAGCGCCCTCAGATTAGATACGCAGTATTTT
>NA|TRBV20-1|TRBJ2-1|NA
CSASYGTAYNEQFF
TGCAGTGCTAGTTACGGGACTGCTTACAATGAGCAGTTCTTC
>NA|TRBV2|TRBJ1-5|medium-sized
CASSEDREVVIQPQHF
TGTGCCAGCAGTGAAGACAGGGAAGTAGTTATTCAGCCCCAGCATTTT
>NA|TRBV5-1|TRBJ2-7|NA
CASSLVGGPLNYEQYF
TGCGCCAGCAGCTTGGTTGGGGGCCCCCTCAACTACGAGCAGTACTTC
>NA|TRBV10-1|TRBJ1-5|NA
CASSESQNQPQHF
TGCGCCAGCAGTGAGTCTCAAAATCAGCCCCAGCATTTT
>NA|TRBV10-3|TRBJ1-3|NA
CAISESGGGGNTIYF
TGTGCCATCAGTGAGTCCGGGGGAGGTGGAAACACCATATATTTT
>TRBD2|TRBV10-3|TRBJ2-7|NA
CAISGGRLAGDYEQYF
TGTGCCATCAGTGGCGGAAGGCTAGCGGGAGACTACGAGCAGTACTTC
>TRBD1|TRBV18|TRBJ1-1|few
CASSPRADRALAGEAFF
TGTGCCAGCTCACCAAGGGCGGACAGGGCTCTGGCGGGTGAAGCTTTCTTT
>TRBD1|TRBV2|TRBJ2-7|NA
CASRGGQGQREQYF
TGTGCCAGCAGGGGAGGACAGGGTCAACGCGAGCAGTACTTC
>NA|TRBV6-1|TRBJ2-7|NA
CASSEAIFGLQYF
TGTGCCAGCAGTGAAGCAATTTTCGGGTTACAGTACTTC
>NA|TRBV9|TRBJ2-2|NA
CASSVGSGNTGELFF
TGTGCCAGCAGCGTAGGGTCAGGGAACACCGGGGAGCTGTTTTTT
>NA|TRBV12-2|TRBJ1-5|once
CASRSATGDRGWCNQPQHF
TGTGCAAGTCGCTCCGCCACAGGGGACCGGGGTTGGTGCAATCAGCCCCAGCATTTT
>TRBD2|TRBV29-1|TRBJ2-1|NA
CSVEDQSELADPLRSYNEQFF
TGCAGCGTTGAAGATCAATCGGAACTAGCGGACCCCCTTCGTTCCTACAATGAGCAGTTCTTC
>NA|TRBV6-5|TRBJ2-3|NA
CASSYWSGSKDTQYF
TGTGCCAGCAGTTACTGGTCAGGGTCTAAAGATACGCAGTATTTT
>TRBD2|TRBV3-1/TRBV3-2|TRBJ2-5|NA
CASSQASGGAGETQYF
TGTGCCAGCAGCCAAGCTAGCGGGGGGGCTGGAGAGACCCAGTACTTC
>TRBD1|TRBV19|TRBJ2-2|NA
CASSTGGTGDNTGELFF
TGTGCCAGTAGTACCGGAGGGACAGGTGATAACACCGGGGAGCTGTTTTTT
>TRBD2|TRBV28|TRBJ2-7|NA
CASSPFSGRAYEQYF
TGTGCCAGCAGTCCCTTCAGCGGGAGAGCCTACGAGCAGTACTTC
>TRBD1|TRBV5-1|TRBJ1-5|once
CASSPGQVVDQPQHF
TGCGCCAGCAGCCCAGGACAGGTTGTCGATCAGCCCCAGCATTTT
>NA|TRBV4-1|TRBJ1-6|NA
CASSQEGGDNSPLHF
TGCGCCAGCAGCCAAGAGGGGGGGGATAATTCACCCCTCCACTTT
>TRBD2|TRBV7-2|TRBJ2-1|NA
CASSLLGTSNEQFF
TGTGCCAGCAGCTTATTGGGGACTAGCAATGAGCAGTTCTTC
>NA|TRBV21-1|TRBJ1-2|once
CASSRDSRKPNYGYTF
TGTGCCAGCAGTCGGGACAGCCGAAAACCTAACTATGGCTACACCTTC
>NA|TRBV5-4|TRBJ2-1|NA
CASSLQGSYNEQFF
TGTGCCAGCAGCTTGCAGGGGTCCTACAATGAGCAGTTCTTC
>TRBD2|TRBV20-1|TRBJ2-7|NA
CSASASGRYYEQYF
TGCAGTGCTAGTGCTAGCGGGAGGTACTACGAGCAGTACTTC
>TRBD1|TRBV5-1|TRBJ1-2|once
CASSLQGAEGYTF
TGCGCCAGCAGCTTACAGGGGGCGGAGGGCTACACCTTC
>TRBD1|TRBV7-2|TRBJ1-5|few
CASSSTGGNQPQHF
TGTGCCAGCAGTTCGACAGGGGGGAATCAGCCCCAGCATTTT
>TRBD2|TRBV10-3|TRBJ2-2|NA
CAAGGLANTGELFF
TGTGCCGCCGGGGGACTAGCGAACACCGGGGAGCTGTTTTTT
>NA|TRBV7-2|TRBJ1-5|NA
CASSSTQDQPQHF
TGTGCCAGCAGCTCCACCCAGGATCAGCCCCAGCATTTT
>NA|TRBV24-1|TRBJ2-1|NA
CATRSGTLDNEQFF
TGTGCCACGAGATCCGGGACACTAGACAATGAGCAGTTCTTC
>TRBD1|TRBV24-1|TRBJ2-3|NA
CATSDFRQGSTDTQYF
TGTGCCACCAGTGATTTTAGACAGGGGAGCACAGATACGCAGTATTTT
>NA|TRBV19|TRBJ1-4|NA
CASSPTTREKLFF
TGTGCCAGTAGTCCCACGACGCGGGAAAAACTGTTTTTT
>TRBD1|TRBV3-1/TRBV3-2|TRBJ1-2|NA
CASSHRQGGRGYTF
TGTGCCAGCAGCCATAGACAGGGGGGTAGGGGCTACACCTTC
>NA|TRBV2|TRBJ1-4|NA
CASYGGNEKLFF
TGTGCCAGTTACGGGGGGAATGAAAAACTGTTTTTT
>TRBD1|TRBV5-1|TRBJ2-3|NA
CASSLGTGIGTDTQYF
TGCGCCAGCAGCTTAGGGACAGGGATAGGCACAGATACGCAGTATTTT
>TRBD1|TRBV11-3|TRBJ2-3|NA
CASSLGQGGRTDTQYF
TGTGCCAGCAGCTTAGGACAGGGGGGGCGCACAGATACGCAGTATTTT
>NA|TRBV7-2|TRBJ2-5|NA
CASSPSPLVETQYF
TGTGCCAGCAGCCCGAGTCCCCTGGTGGAGACCCAGTACTTC
>NA|TRBV30|TRBJ1-6|few
CAWSVFGPLHF
TGTGCCTGGAGTGTCTTCGGACCCCTCCACTTT
>NA|TRBV7-8|TRBJ1-1|NA
CASSLARGAATEAFF
TGTGCCAGCAGCTTAGCGCGGGGGGCAGCCACTGAAGCTTTCTTT
>TRBD1|TRBV5-6|TRBJ1-2|NA
CASSLLQGAIGYTF
TGTGCCAGCAGCTTGTTACAGGGGGCCATTGGCTACACCTTC
>TRBD2|TRBV19|TRBJ2-2|NA
CASSSGGLAGGYTGELFF
TGTGCCAGTAGCTCGGGGGGACTAGCGGGAGGGTACACCGGGGAGCTGTTTTTT